This T cell receptor (beta chain) comes out of a study of blood T cell repertoires in COVID-19. The V end was cut by 3 bases, the J end by 2 bases, with 14 bases between. Looked up from germline, CDR1 is SGHNT and CDR2 is YYREEE (reference sequence). This CDR3 has 15 amino acids. The data were produced by immunoSEQ multiplex PCR, yet TCRdb's version contains in-frame clones alone and is incomplete. Among roughly 180,000 clones listed, about 85% were seen once. Sequencing was done on a sample of peripheral blood. The chain is built from TRBV5-4 and TRBJ2-5; TRBD1 is a possible D gene (6 bases). The TCR originated in a man older than 75 with COVID-19, enrolled during active disease. The CDR3 reads CASSSAQGKQETQYF. CDR3 coding DNA: TGTGCCAGCAGCTCAGCACAGGGAAAACAAGAGACCCAGTACTTC.